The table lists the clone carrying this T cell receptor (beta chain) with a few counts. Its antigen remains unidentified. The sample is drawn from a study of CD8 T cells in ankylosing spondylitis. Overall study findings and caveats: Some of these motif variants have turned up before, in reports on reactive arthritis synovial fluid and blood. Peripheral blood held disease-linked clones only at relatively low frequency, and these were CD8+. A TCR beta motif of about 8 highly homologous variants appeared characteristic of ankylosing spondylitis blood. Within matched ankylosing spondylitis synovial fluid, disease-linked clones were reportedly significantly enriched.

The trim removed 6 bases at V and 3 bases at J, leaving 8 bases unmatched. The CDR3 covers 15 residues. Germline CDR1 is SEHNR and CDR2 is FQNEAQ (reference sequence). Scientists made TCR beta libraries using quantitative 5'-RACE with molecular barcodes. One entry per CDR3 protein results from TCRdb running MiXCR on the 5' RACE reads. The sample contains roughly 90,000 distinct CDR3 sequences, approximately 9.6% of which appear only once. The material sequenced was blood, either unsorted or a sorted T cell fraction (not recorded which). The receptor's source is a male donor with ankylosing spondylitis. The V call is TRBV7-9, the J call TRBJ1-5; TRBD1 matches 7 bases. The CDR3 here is CASSIDREVNQPQHF. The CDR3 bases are TGTGCCAGCAGTATTGACAGGGAGGTCAATCAGCCCCAGCATTTT.